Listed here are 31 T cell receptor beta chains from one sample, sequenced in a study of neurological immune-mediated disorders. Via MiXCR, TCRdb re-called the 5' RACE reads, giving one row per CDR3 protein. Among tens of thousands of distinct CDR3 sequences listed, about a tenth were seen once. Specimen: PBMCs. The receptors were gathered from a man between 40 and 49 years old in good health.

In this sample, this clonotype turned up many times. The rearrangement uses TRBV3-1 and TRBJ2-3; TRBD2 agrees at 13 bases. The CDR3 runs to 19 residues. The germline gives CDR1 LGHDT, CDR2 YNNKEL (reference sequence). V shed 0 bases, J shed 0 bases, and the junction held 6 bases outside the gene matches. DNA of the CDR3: TGTGCCAGCAGCCAAGATGGACTAGCGGGGGTGTCTAGCACAGATACGCAGTATTTT. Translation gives CASSQDGLAGVSSTDTQYF.

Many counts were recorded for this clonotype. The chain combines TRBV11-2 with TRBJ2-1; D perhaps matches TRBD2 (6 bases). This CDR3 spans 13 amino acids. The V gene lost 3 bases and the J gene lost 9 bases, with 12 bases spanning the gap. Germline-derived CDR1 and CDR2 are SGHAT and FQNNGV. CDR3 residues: CASSFIVEGEQFF. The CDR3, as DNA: TGTGCCAGCAGCTTCATAGTGGAGGGTGAGCAGTTCTTC.

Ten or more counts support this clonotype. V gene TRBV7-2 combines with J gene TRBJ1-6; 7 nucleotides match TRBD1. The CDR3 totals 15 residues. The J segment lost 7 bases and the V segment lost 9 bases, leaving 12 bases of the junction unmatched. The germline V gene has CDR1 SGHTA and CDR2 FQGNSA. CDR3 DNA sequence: TGTGCCAGTTGTAAGACAGGGAGCGTGAATTCACCCCTCCACTTT. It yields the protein CASCKTGSVNSPLHF.

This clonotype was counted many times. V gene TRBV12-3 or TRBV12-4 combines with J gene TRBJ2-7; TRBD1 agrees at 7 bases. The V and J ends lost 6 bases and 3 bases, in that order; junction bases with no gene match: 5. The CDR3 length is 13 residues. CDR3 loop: CASSHRGSYEQYF. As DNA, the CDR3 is TGTGCCAGCAGCCACAGGGGAAGCTACGAGCAGTACTTC.

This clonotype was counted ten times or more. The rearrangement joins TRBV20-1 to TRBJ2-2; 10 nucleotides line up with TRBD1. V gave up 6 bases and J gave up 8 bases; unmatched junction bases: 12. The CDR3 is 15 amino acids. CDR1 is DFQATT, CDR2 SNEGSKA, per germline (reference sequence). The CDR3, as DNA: TGCAGTGCAGGCAGGGGGGACAGGGGTCCTGGGGAGCTGTTTTTT. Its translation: CSAGRGDRGPGELFF.

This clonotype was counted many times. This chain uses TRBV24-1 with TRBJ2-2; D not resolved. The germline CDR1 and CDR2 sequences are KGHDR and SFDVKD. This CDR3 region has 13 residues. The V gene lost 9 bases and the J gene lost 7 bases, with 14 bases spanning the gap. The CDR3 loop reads CATPLGIVGELFF. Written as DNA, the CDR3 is TGTGCCACCCCTTTAGGGATAGTCGGGGAGCTGTTTTTT.

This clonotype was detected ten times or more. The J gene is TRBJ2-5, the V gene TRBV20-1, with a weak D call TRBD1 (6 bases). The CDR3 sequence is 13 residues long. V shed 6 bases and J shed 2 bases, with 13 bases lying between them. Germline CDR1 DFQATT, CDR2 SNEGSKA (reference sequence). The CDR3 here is CSAPTGQQETQYF. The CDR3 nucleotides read TGCAGTGCCCCGACAGGACAACAAGAGACCCAGTACTTC.

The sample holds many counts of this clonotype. The CDR3 region is CASSLPTGLGNEQFF. Written as DNA, the CDR3 is TGCGCCAGCAGCCTCCCGACAGGGTTAGGCAATGAGCAGTTCTTC. The chain employs TRBV5-1 and TRBJ2-1; 7 nucleotides agree with TRBD1. The ends lost 4 bases at V and 6 bases at J; junction bases unmatched: 10. CDR1 is SGHRS and CDR2 is YFSETQ in the germline V gene. CDR3 size: 15 residues.

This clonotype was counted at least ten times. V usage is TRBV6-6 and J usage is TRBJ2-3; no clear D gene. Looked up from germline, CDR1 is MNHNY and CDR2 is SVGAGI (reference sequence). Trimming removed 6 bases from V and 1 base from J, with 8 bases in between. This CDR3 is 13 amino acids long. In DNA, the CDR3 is TGTGCCAGCAGAGACCCTGGCACAGATACGCAGTATTTT. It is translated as CASRDPGTDTQYF.

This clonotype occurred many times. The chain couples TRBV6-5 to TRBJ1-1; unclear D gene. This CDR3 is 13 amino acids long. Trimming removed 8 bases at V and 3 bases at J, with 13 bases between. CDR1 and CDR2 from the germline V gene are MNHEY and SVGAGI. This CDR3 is CASVGVRHTEAFF. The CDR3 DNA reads TGTGCCAGCGTCGGGGTTAGGCACACTGAAGCTTTCTTT.

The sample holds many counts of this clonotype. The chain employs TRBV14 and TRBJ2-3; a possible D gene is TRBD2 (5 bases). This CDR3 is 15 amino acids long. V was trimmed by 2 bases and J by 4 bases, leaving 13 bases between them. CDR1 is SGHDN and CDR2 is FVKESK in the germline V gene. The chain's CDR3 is CASSQRQKEADTQYF. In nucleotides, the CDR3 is TGTGCCAGCAGCCAACGACAAAAGGAGGCAGATACGCAGTATTTT.

The CDR3 sequence: CATSRYGGRSGNTIYF. In DNA form, the CDR3 reads TGTGCCACCAGCAGATATGGAGGTCGCTCTGGAAACACCATATATTTT. V and J are TRBV15 and TRBJ1-3; no firm D call. Trimming removed 2 bases at V and 0 bases at J, with 11 bases between. The CDR3 consists of 16 residues. Germline V gives CDR1 LNHNV, CDR2 YYDKDF (reference sequence).

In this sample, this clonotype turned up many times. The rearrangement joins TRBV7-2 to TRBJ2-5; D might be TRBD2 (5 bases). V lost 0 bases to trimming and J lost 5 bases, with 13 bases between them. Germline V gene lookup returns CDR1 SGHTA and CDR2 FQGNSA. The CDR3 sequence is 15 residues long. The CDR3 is CASSLASERWETQYF. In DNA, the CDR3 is TGTGCCAGCAGCTTAGCTTCCGAGCGGTGGGAGACCCAGTACTTC.

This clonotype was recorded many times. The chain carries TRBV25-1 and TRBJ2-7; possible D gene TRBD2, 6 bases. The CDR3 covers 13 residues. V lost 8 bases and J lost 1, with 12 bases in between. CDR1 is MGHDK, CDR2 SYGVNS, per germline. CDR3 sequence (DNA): TGTGCCAGCGCCAAGGGGACTTCCTACGAGCAGTACTTC. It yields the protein CASAKGTSYEQYF.

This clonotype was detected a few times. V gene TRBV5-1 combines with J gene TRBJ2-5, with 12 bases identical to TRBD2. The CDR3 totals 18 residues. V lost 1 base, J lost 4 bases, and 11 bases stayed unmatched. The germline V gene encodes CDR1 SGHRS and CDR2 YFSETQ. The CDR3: CASSLWPSGGALVETQYF. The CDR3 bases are TGCGCCAGCAGCTTGTGGCCTAGCGGGGGGGCCTTGGTAGAGACCCAGTACTTC.

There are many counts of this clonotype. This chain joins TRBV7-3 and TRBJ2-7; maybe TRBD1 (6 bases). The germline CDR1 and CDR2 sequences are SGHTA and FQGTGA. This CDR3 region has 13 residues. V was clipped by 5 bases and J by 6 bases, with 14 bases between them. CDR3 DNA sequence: TGTGCCAGCAGCCAACAACAGGGCGGCGAGCAGTACTTC. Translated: CASSQQQGGEQYF.

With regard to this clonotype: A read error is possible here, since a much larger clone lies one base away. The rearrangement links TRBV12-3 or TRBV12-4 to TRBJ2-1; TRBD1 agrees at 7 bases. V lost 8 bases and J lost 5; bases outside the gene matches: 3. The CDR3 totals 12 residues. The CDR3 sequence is CASGTDHNEQFF. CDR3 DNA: TGTGCCAGCGGGACAGACCACAATGAGCAGTTCTTC.

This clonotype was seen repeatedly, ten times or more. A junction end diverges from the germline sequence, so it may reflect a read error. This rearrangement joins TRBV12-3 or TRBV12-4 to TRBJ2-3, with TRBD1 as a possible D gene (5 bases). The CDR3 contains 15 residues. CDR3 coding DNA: TGTACCAGCAGTTTCACAGGAACTAGCACAGATACGCAGTATTTT. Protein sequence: CTSSFTGTSTDTQYF.

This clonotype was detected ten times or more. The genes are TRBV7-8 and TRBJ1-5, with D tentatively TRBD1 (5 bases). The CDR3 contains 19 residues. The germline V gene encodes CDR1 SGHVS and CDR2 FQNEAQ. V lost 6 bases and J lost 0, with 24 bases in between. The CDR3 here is CASSQKRVGGGYSNQPQHF. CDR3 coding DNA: TGTGCCAGCAGTCAAAAAAGGGTGGGCGGGGGATATAGCAATCAGCCCCAGCATTTT. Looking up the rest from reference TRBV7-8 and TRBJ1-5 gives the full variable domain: GAGVSQSPRYKVAKRGQDVALRCDPISGHVSLFWYQQALGQGPEFLTYFQNEAQLDKSGLPSDRFFAERPEGSVSTLKIQRTQQEDSAVYLCASSQKRVGGGYSNQPQHFGDGTRLSIL.

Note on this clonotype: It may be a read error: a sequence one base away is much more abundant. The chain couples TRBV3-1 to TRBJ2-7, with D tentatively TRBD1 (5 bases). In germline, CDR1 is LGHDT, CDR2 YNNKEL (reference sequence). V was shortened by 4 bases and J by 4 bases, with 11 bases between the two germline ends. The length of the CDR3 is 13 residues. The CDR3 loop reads CASSPTVAYEQYF. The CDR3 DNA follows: TGTGCCAGCAGCCCGACAGTGGCATACGAGCAGTACTTC.

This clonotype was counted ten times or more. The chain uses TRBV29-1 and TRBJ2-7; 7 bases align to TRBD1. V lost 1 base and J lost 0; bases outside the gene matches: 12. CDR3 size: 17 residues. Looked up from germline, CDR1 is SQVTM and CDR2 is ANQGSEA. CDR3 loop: CSVEVEWAGGSSYEQYF. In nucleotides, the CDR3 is TGCAGCGTTGAAGTGGAGTGGGCAGGGGGTAGCTCCTACGAGCAGTACTTC.

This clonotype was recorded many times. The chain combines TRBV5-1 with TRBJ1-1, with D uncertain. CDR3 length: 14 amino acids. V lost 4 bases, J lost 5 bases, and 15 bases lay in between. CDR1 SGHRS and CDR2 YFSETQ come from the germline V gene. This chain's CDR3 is CASSDENVWTEAFF. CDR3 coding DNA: TGCGCCAGCAGCGATGAGAATGTGTGGACTGAAGCTTTCTTT.

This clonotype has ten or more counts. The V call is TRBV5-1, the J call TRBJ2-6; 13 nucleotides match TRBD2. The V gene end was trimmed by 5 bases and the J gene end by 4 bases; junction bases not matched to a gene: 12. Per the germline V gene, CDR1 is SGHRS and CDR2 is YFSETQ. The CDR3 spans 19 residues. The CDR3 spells CASRPNVLAGGQGANVLTF. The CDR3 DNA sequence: TGCGCCAGCAGGCCTAACGTACTAGCGGGGGGGCAAGGGGCCAACGTCCTGACTTTC.

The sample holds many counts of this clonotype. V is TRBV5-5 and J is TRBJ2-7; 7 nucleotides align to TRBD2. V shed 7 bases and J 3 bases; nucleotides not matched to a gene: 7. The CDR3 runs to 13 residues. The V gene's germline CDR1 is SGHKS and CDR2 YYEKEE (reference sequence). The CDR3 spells CASSEGRGYEQYF. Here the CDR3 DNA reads TGTGCCAGCTCCGAAGGGAGGGGCTACGAGCAGTACTTC.

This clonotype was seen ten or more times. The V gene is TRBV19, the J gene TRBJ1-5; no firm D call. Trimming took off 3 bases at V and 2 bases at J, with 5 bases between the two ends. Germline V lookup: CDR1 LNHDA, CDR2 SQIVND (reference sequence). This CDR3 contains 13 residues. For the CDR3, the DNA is TGTGCCAGTAGTATCCGTGGCAATCAGCCCCAGCATTTT. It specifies CASSIRGNQPQHF.

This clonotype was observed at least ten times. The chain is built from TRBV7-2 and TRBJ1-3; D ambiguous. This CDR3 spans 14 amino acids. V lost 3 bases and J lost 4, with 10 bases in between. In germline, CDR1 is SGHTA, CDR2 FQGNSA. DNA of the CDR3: TGTGCCAGCAGCTTTGGAGGATTAGGAAACACCATATATTTT. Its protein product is CASSFGGLGNTIYF.

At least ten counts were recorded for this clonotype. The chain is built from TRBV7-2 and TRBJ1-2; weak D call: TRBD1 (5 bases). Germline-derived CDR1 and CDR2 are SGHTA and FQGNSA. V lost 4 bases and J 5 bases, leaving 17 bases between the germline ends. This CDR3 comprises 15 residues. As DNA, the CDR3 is TGTGCCAGCAGCTACGGTGGGGGTGTGTCTTATGGCTACACCTTC. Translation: CASSYGGGVSYGYTF.

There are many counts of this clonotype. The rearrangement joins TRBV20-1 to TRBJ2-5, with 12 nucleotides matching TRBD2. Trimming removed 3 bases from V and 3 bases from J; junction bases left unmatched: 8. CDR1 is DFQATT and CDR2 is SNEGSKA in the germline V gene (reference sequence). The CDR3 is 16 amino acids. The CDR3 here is CSARGLAGGQEETQYF. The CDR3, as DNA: TGCAGTGCTAGGGGCCTAGCGGGGGGGCAGGAAGAGACCCAGTACTTC.

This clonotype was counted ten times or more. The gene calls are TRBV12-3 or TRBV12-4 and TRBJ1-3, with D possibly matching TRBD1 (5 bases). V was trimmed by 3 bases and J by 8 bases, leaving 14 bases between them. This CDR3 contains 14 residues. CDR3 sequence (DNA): TGTGCCAGCAGTTTGGCCGGGGCTAGGGACACCATATATTTT. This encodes CASSLAGARDTIYF.

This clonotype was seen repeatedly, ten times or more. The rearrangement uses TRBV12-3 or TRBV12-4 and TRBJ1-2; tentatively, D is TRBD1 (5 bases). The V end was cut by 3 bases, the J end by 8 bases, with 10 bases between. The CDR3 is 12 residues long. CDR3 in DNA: TGTGCCAGCAGTTTTCGGGGGGGAGGCTACACCTTC. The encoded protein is CASSFRGGGYTF.

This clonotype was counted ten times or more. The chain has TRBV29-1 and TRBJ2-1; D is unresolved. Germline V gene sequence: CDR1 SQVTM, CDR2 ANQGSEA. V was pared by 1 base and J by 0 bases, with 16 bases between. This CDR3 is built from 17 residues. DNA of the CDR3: TGCAGCGTTGAAGGTGATGTGGCCTCGAGCTCCTACAATGAGCAGTTCTTC. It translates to CSVEGDVASSSYNEQFF.